This T cell receptor (beta chain) was captured by sequencing in a study of glioma-infiltrating T cells (dated by TCRdb to about 2016). Turning to the overall study: The study sequenced TCR alpha- and beta-chain repertoires from glioma tissue, from non-neoplastic brain tissue and from matched peripheral blood mononuclear cells. To measure how far tissue and blood T-cell populations diverged, each tissue-infiltrating repertoire was compared against the peripheral blood repertoire of the same patient. Three low-grade glioma patients, roughly 8 primary glioblastoma patients, and three non-glioma patients who contributed non-neoplastic brain tissue made up the paired cohort. What the authors observed across the whole study: Small numbers underpinned the group comparisons: roughly 8 glioblastoma patients, three low-grade glioma patients and three non-neoplastic patients. Very few CDR3 sequences were shared between tissue and blood, attributed to high CDR3 diversity and limited sampling. VJ-independent divergence between tissue and blood was lower than expected in non-neoplastic patients but higher than expected in all gliomas, particularly low-grade gliomas.

The CDR3 sequence holds 15 residues, the cysteine and phenylalanine included. CDR3 DNA only is kept here, 45 bases in frame from base 1. V is reduced by 3 bases and J by 4 bases, leaving a spacing of 15 bases between them. CDR1 and CDR2, per the germline V gene, are SNHLY and FYNNEI. TCR alpha and beta CDR3 regions were amplified with the iRepertoire nested amplicon-rescue multiplex PCR (arm-PCR) platform from RNA. The input for one-step reverse transcription and amplification was 100-400 ng of either tissue mRNA or PBMC total RNA. After bead purification, a secondary multiplex PCR added Illumina adapters, and libraries were gel-purified between 200 and 400 bp. The libraries contained internal 6-nucleotide barcodes that were used for demultiplexing. Sequencing of libraries was performed on an Illumina MiSeq with 2x220 or 2x250 nucleotide paired-end reads. In the original analysis: Paired reads were merged using FLASH 1.2.11 and were aligned to the GRCh37 human genome using BWA-MEM, after which TRA and TRB reads were extracted. An IMGT-derived reference of cassette sequences and CDR3 motifs, with pseudogenes included, was used for V and J assignment. Three-frame translation of reads was performed, and productive CDR3s were defined as those with a C...FGXG motif and no stop codons. A clonotype was defined as a unique combination of a V-J cassette pair and a CDR3 amino acid sequence. Reads were filtered by Hamming distance, thresholded by each sample's sequence error rate in mapped regions. Using fastp at Q25 and MiXCR, TCRdb reprocessed the public reads and kept productive beta chains. For every CDR3 protein sequence, its rows merge into one entry that carries the most common genes and DNA. The V and J calls were determined by TCRdb, not by the authors. This sample lists 40,000 or so distinct CDR3 sequences; more than 20% were detected once. The ten largest clones capture 5% to 6.5% of the sample.

This clonotype was seen ten or more times. It lacks a known antigen. Within one base of it there is no much larger clone, and no base qualities were kept. The clonotype was recovered from a human donor with low-grade glioma or glioblastoma, undergoing nonglioma brain surgery, or in good health (not recorded which). The sequence joins TRBV2 to TRBJ2-5; the D gene is perhaps TRBD2, on 6 matching bases. Material: glioma tissue, nonneoplastic brain tissue, or PBMCs (not recorded which). The CDR3 sequence is CASSDGSVGLETQYF. The base sequence is TGTGCCAGCAGTGACGGGAGTGTAGGGCTAGAGACCCAGTACTTC.